This T cell receptor (beta chain) was recorded in a study of shared clonotypes between healthy human individuals. CD45RO-negative cells were positively selected for CCR7, leaving out terminally differentiated effector memory CD45RA+ cells. The CDR3 is 16 residues long. The ends lost 4 bases at V and 1 base at J; junction bases unmatched: 7. CDR1 SGHAT and CDR2 FQNNGV come from the germline V gene. Here immunoSEQ multiplex PCR was the method, and the copy in TCRdb shows in-frame clones only, minus some. Of about 2.1 million clones listed, just over 90% were seen once; the top ten hold around 1.7%. Sequenced sample: naive CD8+ T cells from PBMCs. The V gene is TRBV11-2, the J gene TRBJ2-1, with 7 bases aligning to TRBD1. The receptor comes from a man aged 18 to 35 in good health. Some clones in this sample may be carry-over from other donors' samples. The CDR3 sequence: CASSSRQGRSYNEQFF. The CDR3 nucleotides read TGTGCCAGCAGCTCGCGACAGGGTCGATCCTACAATGAGCAGTTCTTC.